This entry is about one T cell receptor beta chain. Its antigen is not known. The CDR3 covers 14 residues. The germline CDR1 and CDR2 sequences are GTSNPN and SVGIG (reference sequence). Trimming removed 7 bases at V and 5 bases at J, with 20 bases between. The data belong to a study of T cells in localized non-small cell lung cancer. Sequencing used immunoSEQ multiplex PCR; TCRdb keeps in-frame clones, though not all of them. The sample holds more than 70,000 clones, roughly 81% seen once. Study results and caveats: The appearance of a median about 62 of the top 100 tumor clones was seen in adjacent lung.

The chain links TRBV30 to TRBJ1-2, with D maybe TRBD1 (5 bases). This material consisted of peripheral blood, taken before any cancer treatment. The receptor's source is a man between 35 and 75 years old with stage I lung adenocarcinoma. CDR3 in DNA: TGTGCCTTGACAGCAGAACGGCCCTTATATGGCTACACCTTC. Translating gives CALTAERPLYGYTF.